The 5 T cell receptor beta chains below were found in one sample sequenced in a study of blood T cell repertoires in COVID-19. TCRdb keeps only in-frame clones here, not all; method: immunoSEQ multiplex PCR. The table includes approximately 66,000 clones, more than 80% detected once. Sequenced input: peripheral blood. Source of these receptors: a human donor with active COVID-19. The donor label of this sample is uncertain.

The V gene is TRBV13, the J gene TRBJ1-6, with unresolved D. Germline CDR1 is PRHDT and CDR2 is FYEKMQ (reference sequence). Trimming left V 0 bases short and J 4 bases short, with 7 bases between. This CDR3 contains 15 residues. CDR3: CASSLGSGYNSPLHF. As DNA, the CDR3 is TGTGCCAGCAGCTTAGGCTCAGGATATAATTCACCCCTCCACTTT. The full variable domain, rest sourced from reference TRBV13 and TRBJ1-6, is AAGVIQSPRHLIKEKRETATLKCYPIPRHDTVYWYQQGPGQDPQFLISFYEKMQSDKGSIPDRFSAQQFSDYHSELNMSSLELGDSALYFCASSLGSGYNSPLHFGNGTRLTVT.

The chain has TRBV9 and TRBJ2-6; tentative D call: TRBD1 (6 bases). The germline V and J ends were trimmed by 0 bases and 3 bases, with 22 bases remaining between them. The germline gives CDR1 SGDLS, CDR2 YYNGEE. The CDR3 extends over 20 amino acids. The CDR3 nucleotides read TGTGCCAGCAGCGTAGCTCGCGGGTGGCAGGGGATAGGTGGGGCCAACGTCCTGACTTTC. Protein sequence: CASSVARGWQGIGGANVLTF.

V and J are TRBV6-5 and TRBJ1-1; perhaps TRBD1 as D (6 bases). Germline lookup yields CDR1 MNHEY and CDR2 SVGAGI. V was pared by 5 bases and J by 9 bases, with 10 bases between. CDR3 size: 11 residues. This CDR3 is CASSTGWKAFF. The CDR3 nucleotides are TGTGCCAGCAGTACAGGGTGGAAAGCTTTCTTT.

The rearrangement joins TRBV19 to TRBJ1-2, with D possibly TRBD1 on 6 matching bases. V lost 3 bases to trimming and J lost 4 bases, with 12 bases between them. This CDR3 has 14 residues. Germline loops: CDR1 LNHDA, CDR2 SQIVND (reference sequence). CDR3 protein: CASSMILQGYGYTF. In nucleotides, the CDR3 is TGTGCCAGTAGTATGATATTACAGGGCTATGGCTACACCTTC.

The chain joins TRBV6-5 to TRBJ2-7, with TRBD2 identical over 8 bases. The CDR3 spans 15 residues. V was clipped by 7 bases and J by 5 bases; unmatched bases: 13. Looked up from germline, CDR1 is MNHEY and CDR2 is SVGAGI. CDR3 loop: CASTPSGSLGDEQYF. The CDR3 nucleotides are TGTGCCAGCACCCCTAGCGGGTCACTCGGGGACGAGCAGTACTTC.